These 23 T cell receptor beta chains came from one sample sequenced in a study of T cell changes during pregnancy in multiple sclerosis. Generated by immunoSEQ multiplex PCR, the TCRdb table keeps only in-frame clones and is missing some. This sample has some 56,000 clones, with about 90% found just once. This material consisted of peripheral blood, taken in the third trimester of pregnancy. These receptors came from a female donor in good health, enrolled as a control in a pregnancy study.

This rearrangement joins TRBV5-4 to TRBJ1-6; a possible D gene is TRBD1 (5 bases). The CDR3 has 15 residues. The V gene lost 0 bases and the J gene lost 10 bases, with 14 bases spanning the gap. The germline V gene encodes CDR1 SGHNT and CDR2 YYREEE (reference sequence). This chain's CDR3 is CASSLGQGIISPLHF. The CDR3 coding sequence is TGTGCCAGCAGCTTGGGGCAGGGTATTATATCACCCCTCCACTTT. The full variable domain, rest sourced from reference TRBV5-4 and TRBJ1-6, is ETGVTQSPTHLIKTRGQQVTLRCSSQSGHNTVSWYQQALGQGPQFIFQYYREEENGRGNFPPRFSGLQFPNYSSELNVNALELDDSALYLCASSLGQGIISPLHFGNGTRLTVT.

The V gene is TRBV2, the J gene TRBJ2-7, with D possibly being TRBD1 (5 bases). Trimming left V 8 bases short and J 1 base short, with 9 bases between. CDR1 and CDR2 (germline): SNHLY, FYNNEI. The CDR3 consists of 12 residues. This CDR3 is CASVRQSYEQYF. The CDR3 DNA reads as TGTGCCAGCGTGCGACAGTCCTACGAGCAGTACTTC.

The chain is built from TRBV5-6 and TRBJ2-2, with TRBD2 matching over 9 bases. The trim removed 2 bases at V and 2 bases at J, leaving 4 bases unmatched. Germline V lookup: CDR1 SGHDT, CDR2 YYEEEE. This CDR3 contains 16 residues. CDR3 DNA sequence: TGTGCCAGCAGCTTAGTAGCGGGGGCCAACACCGGGGAGCTGTTTTTT. It yields the protein CASSLVAGANTGELFF.

The chain's CDR3 is CASSQSSQRGKTIQETQYF. CDR3 nucleotides: TGTGCCAGCAGCCAAAGTAGTCAGCGGGGGAAAACAATCCAAGAGACCCAGTACTTC. This chain uses TRBV14 with TRBJ2-5; 8 nucleotides match TRBD2. The CDR3 is made up of 19 amino acids. J gave up 1 base and V 2 bases, and 15 bases lay outside the gene matches. Looked up from germline, CDR1 is SGHDN and CDR2 is FVKESK.

V and J are TRBV5-1 and TRBJ2-1; the match to TRBD2 covers 8 bases. The germline V gene has CDR1 SGHRS and CDR2 YFSETQ. This CDR3 is built from 15 residues. The ends lost 4 bases at V and 7 bases at J; junction bases unmatched: 10. This CDR3 reads CASSPLAVGGNEQFF. CDR3 coding DNA: TGCGCCAGCAGCCCACTAGCGGTCGGAGGAAATGAGCAGTTCTTC.

V and J are TRBV7-2 and TRBJ2-1; 9 bases line up with TRBD2. This CDR3 contains 16 residues. The J segment lost 4 bases and the V segment lost 6 bases, leaving 10 bases of the junction unmatched. CDR1 SGHTA and CDR2 FQGNSA come from the germline V gene. CDR3 in amino acids: CASRQTRGGQYNEQFF. CDR3 nucleotide sequence: TGTGCCAGCAGACAAACGCGGGGGGGCCAGTACAATGAGCAGTTCTTC.

The chain combines TRBV7-9 with TRBJ1-4; unclear D gene. The germline V and J ends were trimmed by 6 bases and 8 bases, with 10 bases remaining between them. The V gene's germline CDR1 is SEHNR and CDR2 FQNEAQ (reference sequence). The CDR3 loop spans 12 amino acids. In DNA form, the CDR3 reads TGTGCCAGCAGTGCGCATTACGAAAAACTGTTTTTT. Translation gives CASSAHYEKLFF. Together with reference TRBV7-9 and TRBJ1-4, the CDR3 gives the full variable domain: DTGVSQNPRHKITKRGQNVTFRCDPISEHNRLYWYRQTLGQGPEFLTYFQNEAQLEKSRLLSDRFSAERPKGSFSTLEIQRTEQGDSAMYLCASSAHYEKLFFGSGTQLSVL.

The chain has TRBV11-2 and TRBJ2-3, with 7 bases that match TRBD2. Germline CDR1 and CDR2: SGHAT and FQNNGV. V lost 1 base to trimming and J lost 0 bases; unmatched junction nucleotides: 1. The CDR3 consists of 15 residues. In DNA, the CDR3 is TGTGCCAGCAGCTTAGCCGGGAGGAGCACAGATACGCAGTATTTT. Amino acid sequence: CASSLAGRSTDTQYF.

The V gene is TRBV6-6, the J gene TRBJ2-1; D is possibly TRBD2 (6 bases). The ends were cut back, 2 bases at V and 6 bases at J, with 14 bases in the middle. This CDR3 has 15 amino acids. In germline, CDR1 is MNHNY, CDR2 SVGAGI (reference sequence). The DNA of the CDR3 is TGTGCCAGCAGTTACGGGTACCAGGGAGGCAATGAGCAGTTCTTC. Translation gives CASSYGYQGGNEQFF.

The chain is built from TRBV6-5 and TRBJ2-7, with 10 bases matching TRBD2. Per the germline V gene, CDR1 is MNHEY and CDR2 is SVGAGI. The CDR3 has 14 amino acids. V lost 6 bases to trimming and J lost 7 bases; unmatched junction nucleotides: 9. The CDR3 nucleotides read TGTGCCAGCAGGCGGACTAGCGGATCGGGAGAGCAGTACTTC. The encoded protein is CASRRTSGSGEQYF.

The gene calls are TRBV29-1 and TRBJ2-1, with a possible D match to TRBD2 (5 bases). Trimming cost V 5 bases and J 3 bases, with 14 bases left between them. The CDR3 has 14 amino acids. Germline V gene data show CDR1 as SQVTM and CDR2 as ANQGSEA. The CDR3 DNA reads as TGCAGCGTTCGGGGAAACAGCGTCTACAATGAGCAGTTCTTC. Residues: CSVRGNSVYNEQFF.

V usage is TRBV15 and J usage is TRBJ2-3, with 7 bases fitting TRBD2. The germline gives CDR1 LNHNV, CDR2 YYDKDF (reference sequence). V lost 0 bases, J lost 1 base, and 7 bases stayed unmatched. CDR3 size: 17 residues. CDR3 coding DNA: TGTGCCACCAGCAGAGATTTGGACCTAGCGGGCACAGATACGCAGTATTTT. Amino acid sequence: CATSRDLDLAGTDTQYF.

This clone was found a few times. The V gene is TRBV6-1, the J gene TRBJ2-2; TRBD2 aligns across 10 bases. CDR1 is MNHNS and CDR2 is SASEGT in the germline V gene. The length of the CDR3 is 18 residues. V trimming: 0 bases; J trimming: 1 base; junction bases outside the gene matches: 5. This CDR3 reads CASSEAVRTSGNTGELFF. The DNA for the CDR3 is TGTGCCAGCAGTGAAGCGGTTAGGACTAGCGGGAACACCGGGGAGCTGTTTTTT.

Note on this clone: At one boundary the junction diverges from the germline segment, which might be a read error. The rearrangement uses TRBV5-1 and TRBJ1-2; D is possibly TRBD1 (6 bases). The germline CDR1 and CDR2 sequences are SGHRS and YFSETQ. The CDR3 is 12 residues long. CDR3 bases: TGCGCCAGCGGCTTACAGGGAAATGGCTACACCTTC. Residues: CASGLQGNGYTF.

The chain couples TRBV5-1 to TRBJ1-3; 7 bases align to TRBD1. CDR1 is SGHRS and CDR2 is YFSETQ in the germline V gene. The trim removed 0 bases at V and 4 bases at J, leaving 4 bases unmatched. There are 15 residues in the CDR3. The CDR3 sequence is CASSLEGGFGNTIYF. CDR3 bases: TGCGCCAGCAGCTTGGAAGGGGGCTTCGGAAACACCATATATTTT. Complete variable domain (other parts from reference TRBV5-1 and TRBJ1-3): KAGVTQTPRYLIKTRGQQVTLSCSPISGHRSVSWYQQTPGQGLQFLFEYFSETQRNKGNFPGRFSGRQFSNSRSEMNVSTLELGDSALYLCASSLEGGFGNTIYFGEGSWLTVV.

This chain uses TRBV7-9 with TRBJ2-7; the D gene is possibly TRBD1 (5 bases). Deletions cut 5 bases from V and 5 bases from J, with 16 bases between. The CDR3 is 14 residues long. Germline V CDR1 and CDR2: SEHNR, FQNEAQ (reference sequence). CDR3 sequence: CASSPGAGPNEQYF. The CDR3 DNA reads TGTGCCAGCAGCCCTGGCGCAGGGCCCAACGAGCAGTACTTC.

The J gene is TRBJ1-1, the V gene TRBV6-5, with D hard to call. This CDR3 spans 13 amino acids. Trimming stripped 4 bases from V and 0 bases from J, with 6 bases between. In germline, CDR1 is MNHEY, CDR2 SVGAGI. CDR3 region: CASSWQMNTEAFF. CDR3 bases: TGTGCCAGCAGTTGGCAGATGAACACTGAAGCTTTCTTT.

V is TRBV7-9 and J is TRBJ1-5, with D possibly being TRBD1 (6 bases). The CDR3 spans 15 residues. Germline V gives CDR1 SEHNR, CDR2 FQNEAQ (reference sequence). Trimming removed 0 bases at V and 6 bases at J, with 12 bases between. The CDR3 here is CASSLAGAGVQPQHF. The CDR3 DNA is TGTGCCAGCAGCTTAGCCGGGGCAGGGGTTCAGCCCCAGCATTTT. Full variable domain (outside the CDR3, taken from reference TRBV7-9 and TRBJ1-5): DTGVSQNPRHKITKRGQNVTFRCDPISEHNRLYWYRQTLGQGPEFLTYFQNEAQLEKSRLLSDRFSAERPKGSFSTLEIQRTEQGDSAMYLCASSLAGAGVQPQHFGDGTRLSIL.

This chain connects TRBV25-1 to TRBJ2-1; TRBD2 matches 12 bases. Germline V gene lookup returns CDR1 MGHDK and CDR2 SYGVNS. The CDR3 runs 15 residues. Trimming at V came to 3 bases and at J to 11 bases, leaving 8 bases not matched to a gene. CDR3 sequence: CASSDPGLAGRKQFF. The DNA for the CDR3 is TGTGCCAGCAGTGACCCCGGACTAGCGGGAAGGAAGCAGTTCTTC. Variable domain in full (rest from reference TRBV25-1 and TRBJ2-1): EADIYQTPRYLVIGTGKKITLECSQTMGHDKMYWYQQDPGMELHLIHYSYGVNSTEKGDLSSESTVSRIRTEHFPLTLESARPSHTSQYLCASSDPGLAGRKQFFGPGTRLTVL.

Written as DNA, the CDR3 is TGTGCCACCAGCAGAGATAGGGGTGATCAGCCCCAGCATTTT. Its protein is CATSRDRGDQPQHF. The chain uses TRBV15 and TRBJ1-5; possible D gene TRBD1, 5 bases. Trimming shortened V by 0 bases and J by 5 bases, and 8 bases separated the two germline ends. The CDR3 sequence is 14 residues long. Germline CDR1 LNHNV, CDR2 YYDKDF (reference sequence).

The J gene is TRBJ1-2, the V gene TRBV6-5; tentatively, D is TRBD1 (5 bases). This CDR3 region has 14 residues. Trimming left V 0 bases short and J 3 bases short, with 8 bases between. Germline CDR1 and CDR2: MNHEY and SVGAGI. CDR3 loop: CASSYSSRDYGYTF. As DNA, the CDR3 is TGTGCCAGCAGTTACTCGAGCAGGGACTATGGCTACACCTTC.

This sequence joins TRBV7-2 and TRBJ2-5, with TRBD2 matching 12 bases. CDR1 SGHTA and CDR2 FQGNSA come from the germline V gene. CDR3 length: 15 residues. J gave up 2 bases and V 6 bases, and 4 bases lay outside the gene matches. CDR3 sequence reads: CASRSLAGGQETQYF. CDR3 sequence (DNA): TGTGCCAGCAGAAGCCTAGCGGGAGGGCAAGAGACCCAGTACTTC.

This chain joins TRBV4-3 and TRBJ1-6; D gene unclear. The CDR3 is 12 residues long. With 5 bases removed from V and 10 bases from J, the gap between germline ends came to 9 bases. The germline CDR1 and CDR2 sequences are LGHNA and YSLEER. This CDR3 is CASSDLGSPLHF. The CDR3, as DNA: TGCGCCAGCAGCGACCTAGGCTCACCCCTCCACTTT.